Given below is one T cell receptor beta chain in context. What it recognizes is unknown. The CDR3 runs 12 residues. Unmatched junction bases numbered 14, after V lost 8 bases and J lost 13 bases. The germline V gene has CDR1 WNHNN and CDR2 SYGVQD (reference sequence). The sample comes from a study of cytomegalovirus exposure and HLA in healthy donors. Study in general: An early release of data contained roughly 90 million unique TCRs, which came from HLA-typed donors.

PCR amplification relied on 60 Vbeta primers (plus 13 Jbeta primers). Assay: immunoSEQ multiplex PCR; the TCRdb copy retains only in-frame clones and omits some. The data contain roughly 180,000 clones, more than 70% of them singletons. General observations from the study: A missense variant in DCLRE1C was later tied to TCR beta V- and J-gene trimming. For most subjects, TCR beta sequences were reported to predict HLA-A and HLA-B alleles with accuracy.

The TCR comes from a male donor in good health and CMV-seronegative. Material for sequencing was PBMCs. This chain connects TRBV10-1 to TRBJ2-7; 7 bases are a match to TRBD1. The CDR3 here is CASVTGARIGYF. In nucleotides, the CDR3 is TGCGCCAGCGTAACAGGGGCACGGATTGGTTACTTC.